The 15 T cell receptor beta chains given below trace back to one sample, sequenced in a study of T-cell reconstitution after alpha-beta-depleted transplantation in children. A TCRbeta library incorporating unique molecular identifiers was prepared. TCRdb reprocessed the PCR reads via MiXCR and lists one record per CDR3 protein. The sample contains about 900,000 distinct CDR3 sequences, 25% to 35% of which appear only once. The sequencing here drew on PBMCs, mostly from graft donor cells, taken 360 days after TCRalphabeta/CD19-depleted stem cell transplant. These receptor sequences come from a boy under two years old who had a stem cell transplant for SCID, so the T cells may come from the graft donor.

This chain links TRBV7-9 with TRBJ2-4, with 10 bases identical to TRBD1. Losses at the gene ends were 5 bases for V and 5 bases for J; bases not matched to a gene: 6. The germline V gene encodes CDR1 SEHNR and CDR2 FQNEAQ (reference sequence). The CDR3 consists of 15 residues. CDR3 protein: CASSLIGTGENIQYF. DNA of the CDR3: TGTGCCAGCAGCCTGATCGGGACAGGGGAAAACATTCAGTACTTC.

The chain carries TRBV11-2 and TRBJ1-6; 9 bases match TRBD1. The CDR3 totals 17 residues. The V gene end was trimmed by 1 base and the J gene end by 3 bases; junction bases not matched to a gene: 4. Germline V lookup: CDR1 SGHAT, CDR2 FQNNGV. CDR3 nucleotides: TGTGCCAGCAGCTTAGGCCGACAGGGGGACTATAATTCACCCCTCCACTTT. Translated: CASSLGRQGDYNSPLHF.

This clonotype was seen a few times. The gene calls are TRBV9 and TRBJ2-7, with D maybe TRBD2 (6 bases). Per germline, CDR1 SGDLS and CDR2 YYNGEE. The CDR3 length is 14 residues. V was trimmed by 5 bases and J by 2 bases, leaving 14 bases between them. CDR3 protein: CASSDGGIAYEQYF. The CDR3 bases are TGTGCCAGCAGTGACGGAGGGATAGCCTACGAGCAGTACTTC.

The chain has TRBV7-8 and TRBJ2-7; TRBD1 matches 8 bases. The V gene's germline CDR1 is SGHVS and CDR2 FQNEAQ. The length of the CDR3 is 14 residues. Trimming at V came to 3 bases and at J to 6 bases, leaving 7 bases not matched to a gene. The CDR3: CASSFTPGGIEQYF. The CDR3 bases are TGTGCCAGCAGCTTTACCCCAGGGGGCATCGAGCAGTACTTC.

V gene TRBV29-1 combines with J gene TRBJ2-5, with 8 bases aligning to TRBD1. With V trimmed by 2 bases and J by 5 bases, 7 bases remained unmatched. The V gene's germline CDR1 is SQVTM and CDR2 ANQGSEA. The CDR3 runs to 14 residues. This CDR3 reads CSVEKTGAVETQYF. Here the CDR3 DNA reads TGCAGCGTTGAAAAGACAGGGGCTGTGGAGACCCAGTACTTC.

This clonotype was seen only a few times. This chain connects TRBV6-5 to TRBJ2-1; 15 bases line up with TRBD2. J gave up 4 bases and V 2 bases, and 3 bases lay outside the gene matches. This CDR3 contains 17 residues. Germline V gene data show CDR1 as MNHEY and CDR2 as SVGAGI. CDR3 DNA: TGTGCCAGCAGTTACGAGGGACTAGCGGGGGGTTACAATGAGCAGTTCTTC. Translating it yields CASSYEGLAGGYNEQFF.

V usage is TRBV7-9 and J usage is TRBJ2-1; TRBD1 matches 8 bases. The V gene end was trimmed by 1 base and the J gene end by 7 bases; junction bases not matched to a gene: 9. CDR1 is SEHNR and CDR2 is FQNEAQ in the germline V gene (reference sequence). CDR3 size: 16 residues. The CDR3 region is CASSLEDRVWRNEQFF. DNA for the CDR3: TGTGCCAGCAGCTTAGAGGACAGGGTCTGGAGGAATGAGCAGTTCTTC.

The rearrangement joins TRBV20-1 to TRBJ2-5; D is possibly TRBD2 (5 bases). Germline CDR1 reads DFQATT; CDR2 reads SNEGSKA (reference sequence). V shed 6 bases and J shed 5 bases, with 16 bases lying between them. The CDR3 sequence is 13 residues long. CDR3 residues: CSAEGPTRETQYF. CDR3 coding DNA: TGCAGTGCCGAGGGCCCGACCCGGGAGACCCAGTACTTC.

This clonotype was counted a few times. This chain joins TRBV11-1 and TRBJ1-4; 7 bases align to TRBD1. The CDR3 is made up of 19 amino acids. The trim removed 3 bases at V and 2 bases at J, leaving 15 bases unmatched. The V gene's germline CDR1 is SGHAT and CDR2 FQDESV (reference sequence). CDR3 DNA sequence: TGTGCCAGCAGCTTCCGCCCCGGGACAGTAGTACCGACTAATGAAAAACTGTTTTTT. It yields the protein CASSFRPGTVVPTNEKLFF.

This clonotype was observed a handful of times. The chain couples TRBV18 to TRBJ2-1; D possibly uses TRBD1 or TRBD2 (5 bases each). This CDR3 is built from 14 residues. From germline, CDR1 is KGHSH and CDR2 LQKENI. Trimming took 4 bases from V and 7 from J, leaving 14 bases between them. The CDR3: CASSQTPGANEQFF. CDR3 bases: TGTGCCAGCTCACAAACGCCCGGGGCGAATGAGCAGTTCTTC.

The V call is TRBV20-1, the J call TRBJ2-1; D call uncertain. The CDR3 is 12 residues long. Trimming took 3 bases from V and 1 from J, leaving 4 bases between them. CDR1 and CDR2 from the germline V gene are DFQATT and SNEGSKA (reference sequence). The CDR3 loop is CSASLSYNEQFF. CDR3 nucleotide sequence: TGCAGTGCTAGCCTGTCCTACAATGAGCAGTTCTTC.

The V and J genes are TRBV4-1 and TRBJ1-1; weak D call: TRBD1 (5 bases). V gave up 3 bases and J gave up 6 bases, with 11 bases separating them. CDR1 is MGHRA and CDR2 is YSYEKL in the germline V gene. The CDR3 has 13 amino acids. The CDR3 DNA sequence: TGCGCCAGCAGCCACGGGGGGGTATCTGAAGCTTTCTTT. It encodes CASSHGGVSEAFF.

Only a few counts were recorded for this clonotype. This chain links TRBV7-3 with TRBJ2-6; tentatively, D is TRBD1 (6 bases). CDR3 length equals 15 residues. V was shortened by 2 bases and J by 3 bases, with 8 bases between the two germline ends. Germline lookup yields CDR1 SGHTA and CDR2 FQGTGA. The CDR3 bases are TGTGCCAGCAGCTTACAGGGGTTTGGGGCCAACGTCCTGACTTTC. Translating it yields CASSLQGFGANVLTF.

DNA of the CDR3: TGTGCCATCGCCGGGACAGGGGGGTCGAACACTGAAGCTTTCTTT. Its translation: CAIAGTGGSNTEAFF. This chain links TRBV7-7 with TRBJ1-1, with 11 positions matching TRBD1. The germline gives CDR1 SSHAT, CDR2 FNYEAQ (reference sequence). The CDR3 has 15 amino acids. The trim removed 10 bases at V and 1 base at J, leaving 8 bases unmatched.

V and J are TRBV19 and TRBJ2-4, with D possibly being TRBD1 (6 bases). Looked up from germline, CDR1 is LNHDA and CDR2 is SQIVND (reference sequence). Trimming removed 6 bases at V and 6 bases at J, with 15 bases between. The CDR3 contains 14 residues. CDR3 in amino acids: CASSRRQEGNIQYF. In nucleotides, the CDR3 is TGTGCCAGTAGCCGACGACAGGAAGGAAACATTCAGTACTTC.